This T cell receptor beta chain was recorded in a study of T-cell reconstitution after alpha-beta-depleted transplantation in children. This clonotype was observed a few times. No antigen is known for it. Whole-study results and caveats: Two months or so post-transplant, alpha-beta T cells reportedly derived from several hundred expanded graft clones.

Trimming stripped 2 bases from V and 5 bases from J, with 12 bases between. The CDR3 sequence is 14 residues long. Germline CDR1 is SEHNR and CDR2 is FQNEAQ (reference sequence). The TCRbeta library incorporated unique molecular identifiers. One entry per CDR3 protein results from TCRdb running MiXCR on the PCR reads. The sample lists hundreds of thousands of distinct CDR3 sequences; over 9.5% were seen once. Here the sequenced sample was PBMCs, taken before TCRalphabeta/CD19-depleted stem cell transplant. The origin of this receptor is a child aged 2 to 9 with inherited bone marrow failure, due to receive a stem cell transplant. The chain uses TRBV7-9 and TRBJ1-1; D not resolved. The CDR3 spells CASSLSGVWTEAFF. Here the CDR3 DNA reads TGTGCCAGCAGCTTATCTGGGGTATGGACTGAAGCTTTCTTT.